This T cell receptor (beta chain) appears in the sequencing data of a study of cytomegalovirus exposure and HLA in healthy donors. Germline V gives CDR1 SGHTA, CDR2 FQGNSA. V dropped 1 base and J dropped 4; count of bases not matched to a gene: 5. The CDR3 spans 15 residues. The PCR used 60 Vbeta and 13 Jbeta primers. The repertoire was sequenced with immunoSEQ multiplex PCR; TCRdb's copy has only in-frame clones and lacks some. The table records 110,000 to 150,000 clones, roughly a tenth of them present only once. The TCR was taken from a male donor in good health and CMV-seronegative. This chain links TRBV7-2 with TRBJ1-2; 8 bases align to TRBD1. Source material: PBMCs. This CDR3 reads CASSLEDRVGYGYTF. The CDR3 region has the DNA TGTGCCAGCAGCTTAGAGGACAGGGTGGGCTATGGCTACACCTTC.